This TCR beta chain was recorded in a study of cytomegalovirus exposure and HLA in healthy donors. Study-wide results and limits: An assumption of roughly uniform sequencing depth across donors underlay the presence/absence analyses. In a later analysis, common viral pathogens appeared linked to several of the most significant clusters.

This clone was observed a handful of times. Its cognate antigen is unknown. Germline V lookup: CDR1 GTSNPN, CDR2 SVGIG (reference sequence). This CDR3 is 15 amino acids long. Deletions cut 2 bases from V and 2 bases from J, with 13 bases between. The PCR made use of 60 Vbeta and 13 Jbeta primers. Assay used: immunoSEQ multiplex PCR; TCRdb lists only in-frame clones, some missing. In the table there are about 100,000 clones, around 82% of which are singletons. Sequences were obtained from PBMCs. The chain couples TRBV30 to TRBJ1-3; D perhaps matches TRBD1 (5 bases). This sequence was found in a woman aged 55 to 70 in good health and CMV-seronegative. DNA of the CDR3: TGTGCCTGGAGTCTTCTGGTCAGGGCTGGAAACACCATATATTTT. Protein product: CAWSLLVRAGNTIYF.